In this sample, the clone carrying this T cell receptor beta chain turned up many times. No antigen is known for it. Each ophthalmopathy patient scored at least 3 on the Clinical Activity Score and at least 4 on NOSPECS grade, with duration under 3 months. The CDR3 sequence is 15 residues long. The trim removed 2 bases at V and 9 bases at J, leaving 2 bases unmatched. Amplification yielded TCR beta CDR3 regions, with RNA transcripts as the source. Primed by the HTBI set, a first-round RT-PCR was run on the TCR CDR3. MiXCR, run by TCRdb on the multiplex PCR reads, gives a single entry per CDR3 protein. Here the sample spans hundreds of thousands of distinct CDR3 sequences, roughly 15% being singletons. This entry comes from a study of T cells in Graves' hyperthyroidism and ophthalmopathy. Study findings and constraints: The model made its ophthalmopathy prediction, and onset followed a median roughly six months later.

The specimen sequenced was blood. The source is a woman aged 35 to 49 with Graves' ophthalmopathy. J is TRBJ1-6 and V is TRBV12-3 or TRBV12-4; 12 bases are shared with TRBD1. CDR3 coding DNA: TGTGCCAGCAGTTTAAGGGGACAGGGGGCTTCACCCCTCCACTTT. Translated, it gives CASSLRGQGASPLHF.